The TCR beta chain described here comes from a study of shared clonotypes between healthy human individuals. Study overall: Researchers drew samples from two women and three men aged 18 to 49.

In regard to this clone: Its antigen is as yet unknown.

Trimming cost V 4 bases and J 6 bases, with 10 bases left between them. This CDR3 contains 13 residues. Germline CDR1 SGHRS, CDR2 YFSETQ. Overall study results and limits: Exclusively blood specimens were collected; tissue repertoires likely differ. With several donors compared, roughly 5% of naive CD4 clonotypes were shared.

Using immunoSEQ multiplex PCR, the repertoire was profiled, and TCRdb retains in-frame clones only, with some absent. This sample has about 1 million clones, with roughly 70% found just once. Sequenced input: memory CD4+ T cells sorted from blood. Subset specified: CD45RA-negative fraction. The sequence was obtained from a man aged 18 to 30 in good health. This chain connects TRBV5-1 to TRBJ2-2, with TRBD1 as a possible D gene (5 bases). As DNA, the CDR3 is TGCGCCAGCAGCCAAGGGGTCTCCGGGGAGCTGTTTTTT. The encoded protein is CASSQGVSGELFF.